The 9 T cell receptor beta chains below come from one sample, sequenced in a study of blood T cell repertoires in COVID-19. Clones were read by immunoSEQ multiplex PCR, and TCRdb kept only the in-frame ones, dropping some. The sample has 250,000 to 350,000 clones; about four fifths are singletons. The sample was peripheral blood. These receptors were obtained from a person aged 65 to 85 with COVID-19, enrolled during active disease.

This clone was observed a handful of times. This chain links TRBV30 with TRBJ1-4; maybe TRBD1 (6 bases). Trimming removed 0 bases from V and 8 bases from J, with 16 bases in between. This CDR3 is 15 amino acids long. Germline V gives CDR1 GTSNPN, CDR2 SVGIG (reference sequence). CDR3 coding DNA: TGTGCCTGGAGTGTACAGGACAGACTCTTCGAAAAACTGTTTTTT. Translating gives CAWSVQDRLFEKLFF.

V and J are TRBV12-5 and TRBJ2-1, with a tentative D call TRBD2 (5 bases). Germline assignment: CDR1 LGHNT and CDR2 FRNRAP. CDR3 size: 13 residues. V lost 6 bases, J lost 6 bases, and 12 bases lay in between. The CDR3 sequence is CASGPGGFNEQFF. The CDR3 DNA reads TGTGCTAGTGGCCCGGGCGGGTTCAATGAGCAGTTCTTC.

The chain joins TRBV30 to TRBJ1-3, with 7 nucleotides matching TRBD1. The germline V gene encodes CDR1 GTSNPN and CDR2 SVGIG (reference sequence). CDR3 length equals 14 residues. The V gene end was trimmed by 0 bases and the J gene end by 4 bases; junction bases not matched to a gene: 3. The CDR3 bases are TGTGCCTGGAGTGTACAGGGGCGGGGAAACACCATATATTTT. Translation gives CAWSVQGRGNTIYF.

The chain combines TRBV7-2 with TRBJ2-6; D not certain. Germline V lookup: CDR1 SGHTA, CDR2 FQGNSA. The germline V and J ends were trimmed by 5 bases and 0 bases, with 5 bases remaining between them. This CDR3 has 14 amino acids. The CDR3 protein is CASSPSSGANVLTF. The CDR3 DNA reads TGTGCCAGCAGCCCTTCCTCTGGGGCCAACGTCCTGACTTTC. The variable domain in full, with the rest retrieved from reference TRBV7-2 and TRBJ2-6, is GAGVSQSPSNKVTEKGKDVELRCDPISGHTALYWYRQSLGQGLEFLIYFQGNSAPDKSGLPSDRFSAERTGGSVSTLTIQRTQQEDSAVYLCASSPSSGANVLTFGAGSRLTVL.

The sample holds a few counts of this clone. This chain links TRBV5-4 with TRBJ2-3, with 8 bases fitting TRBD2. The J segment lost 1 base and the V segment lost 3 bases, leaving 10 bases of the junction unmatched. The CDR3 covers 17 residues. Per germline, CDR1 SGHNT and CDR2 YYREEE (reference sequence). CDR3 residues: CASSSGGRGAGTDTQYF. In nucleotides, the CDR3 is TGTGCCAGCAGCTCCGGGGGGCGGGGGGCAGGCACAGATACGCAGTATTTT.

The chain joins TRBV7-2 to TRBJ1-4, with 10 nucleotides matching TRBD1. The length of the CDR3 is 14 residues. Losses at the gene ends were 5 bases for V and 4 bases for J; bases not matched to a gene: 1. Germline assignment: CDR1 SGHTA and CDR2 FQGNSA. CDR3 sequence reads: CASSDRGLNEKLFF. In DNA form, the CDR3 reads TGTGCCAGCAGCGACAGGGGGCTTAATGAAAAACTGTTTTTT.

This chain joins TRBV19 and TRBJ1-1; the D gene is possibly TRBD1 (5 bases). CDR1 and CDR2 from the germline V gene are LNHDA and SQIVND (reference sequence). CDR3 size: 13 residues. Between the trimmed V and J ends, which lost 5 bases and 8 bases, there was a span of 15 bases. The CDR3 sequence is CASSAGPYSEAFF. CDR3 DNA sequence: TGTGCCAGTAGTGCGGGACCCTACTCAGAAGCTTTCTTT.

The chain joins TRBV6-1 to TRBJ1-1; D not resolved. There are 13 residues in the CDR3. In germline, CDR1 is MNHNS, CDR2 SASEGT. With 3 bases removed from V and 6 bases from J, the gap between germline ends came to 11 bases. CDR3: CASSDRRAAEAFF. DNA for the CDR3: TGTGCCAGCAGTGACAGGAGAGCGGCTGAAGCTTTCTTT.

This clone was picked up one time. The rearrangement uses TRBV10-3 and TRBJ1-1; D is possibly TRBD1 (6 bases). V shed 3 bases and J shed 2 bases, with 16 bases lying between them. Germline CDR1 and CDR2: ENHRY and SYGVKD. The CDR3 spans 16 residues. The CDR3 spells CAISDPVRGHNTEAFF. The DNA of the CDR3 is TGTGCCATCAGTGACCCCGTTCGGGGACATAACACTGAAGCTTTCTTT.